The source of this T cell receptor beta chain is a study of blood T cell repertoires in COVID-19. Study-level background: The United States, Italy and Spain provided the acute and convalescent COVID-19 samples. Sources were T cells, B-cell-depleted T cells, or PBMCs; the material itself was cDNA or gDNA.

Unmatched junction bases numbered 6, after V lost 5 bases and J lost 4 bases. Per germline, CDR1 GTSNPN and CDR2 SVGIG (reference sequence). The CDR3 is 14 amino acids. In the original analysis: By means of reference gene primer amplification, nucleated cell counts were estimated. Libraries were prepared by immunoSEQ multiplex PCR; TCRdb keeps only in-frame clonotypes and omits some of them. V and J calls and clone size are given by that table; D and trimming were obtained from the DNA. The sample lists about 210,000 clones, around 80% seen once, with roughly 12% in the top ten. Material for sequencing was peripheral blood. The chain has TRBV30 and TRBJ1-2; 11 positions agree with TRBD1. The clonotype was recovered from a woman in her thirties or forties with acute or convalescent COVID-19. The CDR3 loop is CAWRTGTGGYGYTF. The CDR3 DNA reads as TGTGCCTGGCGAACCGGGACAGGGGGCTATGGCTACACCTTC.